These 6 T cell receptor beta chains originate from one sample sequenced in a study of cytotoxic CD8 clonotypes in ibrutinib-treated CLL. The data were produced by immunoSEQ multiplex PCR, yet TCRdb's version contains in-frame clones alone and is incomplete. Of 35,000 to 45,000 clones in the sample, roughly two thirds were seen once. The source material was PBMCs, sampled after 12 months of ibrutinib treatment. Every receptor here comes from a human donor with chronic lymphocytic leukemia.

CDR3 sequence reads: CASSVDPSGRLADTQYF. For the CDR3, the DNA is TGTGCCAGCAGCGTAGATCCTAGCGGGAGGTTGGCAGATACGCAGTATTTT. The chain couples TRBV9 to TRBJ2-3, with 11 bases aligning to TRBD2. From germline, CDR1 is SGDLS and CDR2 YYNGEE. CDR3 size: 17 residues. The junction had 7 bases not matched to a gene; V was cut back by 0 bases and J by 4 bases.

The chain has TRBV9 and TRBJ1-1; D is uncertain. The CDR3 has 15 amino acids. V lost 0 bases and J lost 0, with 9 bases in between. CDR1 and CDR2 (germline): SGDLS, YYNGEE. CDR3 in amino acids: CASSVGAVMNTEAFF. CDR3 DNA: TGTGCCAGCAGCGTAGGGGCGGTGATGAACACTGAAGCTTTCTTT.

The chain combines TRBV4-2 with TRBJ2-1; 8 nucleotides agree with TRBD2. CDR1 is LGHNA, CDR2 YNFKEQ, per germline. The CDR3 loop spans 17 amino acids. Trimming removed 0 bases from V and 0 bases from J; junction bases left unmatched: 4. Written as DNA, the CDR3 is TGTGCCAGCAGCCAAGATTTTAGCGGGACCTCCTACAATGAGCAGTTCTTC. Protein: CASSQDFSGTSYNEQFF.

This chain connects TRBV7-2 to TRBJ1-2; weak D call: TRBD1 (6 bases). This CDR3 is built from 16 residues. The V gene's germline CDR1 is SGHTA and CDR2 FQGNSA. V lost 0 bases and J lost 1, with 12 bases in between. CDR3 bases: TGTGCCAGCAGCTTAGCCTCAGGGGTTAGTAACTATGGCTACACCTTC. Amino acid sequence: CASSLASGVSNYGYTF.

The V and J genes are TRBV11-2 and TRBJ1-3; maybe TRBD1 (5 bases). There are 15 residues in the CDR3. Germline loops: CDR1 SGHAT, CDR2 FQNNGV. Trimming stripped 3 bases from V and 1 base from J, with 10 bases between. This chain's CDR3 is CASSFPTGSGNTIYF. The DNA of the CDR3 is TGTGCCAGCAGCTTTCCAACAGGATCTGGAAACACCATATATTTT.

The chain recombines TRBV5-1 with TRBJ2-5, with D tentatively TRBD1 or TRBD2 (5 bases each). Between the trimmed V and J ends, which lost 0 bases and 0 bases, there was a span of 6 bases. The CDR3 spans 14 residues. Per germline, CDR1 SGHRS and CDR2 YFSETQ. The CDR3 DNA reads as TGCGCCAGCAGCTTGGGGGGGTACCAAGAGACCCAGTACTTC. Its translation is CASSLGGYQETQYF.